The source of this TCR beta chain is a study of OX40 agonist ivuxolimab in advanced cancers. Study in general: Hepatocellular carcinoma, melanoma, renal cell or head and neck cancer affected the dose-escalation patients. It was permissible to have had prior anti-PD-1, anti-PD-L1 or anti-CTLA-4 therapy, and around 40% had some.

Germline CDR1 is GTSNPN and CDR2 is SVGIG (reference sequence). CDR3 length: 11 amino acids. Trimming removed 5 bases at V and 5 bases at J, with 9 bases between. The protocol was immunoSEQ multiplex PCR, while the TCRdb copy is restricted to in-frame clones and leaves out a portion. The repertoire holds 65,000 to 85,000 clones, with 85% as singletons. The clonotype was recovered from an adult with an advanced solid tumor such as melanoma, head and neck, liver or kidney cancer. The material sequenced was CD4+ or CD8+ T cells sorted from blood, taken in a trial of the OX40 agonist ivuxolimab. This sequence joins TRBV30 and TRBJ2-5; D ambiguous. The CDR3 nucleotides read TGTGCCTGGGAGGAGTGGGAGACCCAGTACTTC. Translation gives CAWEEWETQYF.